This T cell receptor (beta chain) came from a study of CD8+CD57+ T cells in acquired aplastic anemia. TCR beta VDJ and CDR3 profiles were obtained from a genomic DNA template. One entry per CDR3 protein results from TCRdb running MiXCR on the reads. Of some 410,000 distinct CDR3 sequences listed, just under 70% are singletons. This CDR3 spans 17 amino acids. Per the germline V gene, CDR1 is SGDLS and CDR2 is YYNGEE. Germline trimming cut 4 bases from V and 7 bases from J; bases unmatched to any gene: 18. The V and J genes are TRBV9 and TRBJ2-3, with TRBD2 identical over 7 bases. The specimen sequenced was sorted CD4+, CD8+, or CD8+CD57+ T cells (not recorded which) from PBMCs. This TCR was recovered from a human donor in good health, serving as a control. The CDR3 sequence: CASSPRTSGEETHTQYF. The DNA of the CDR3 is TGTGCCAGCAGCCCGCGGACCAGCGGGGAAGAGACCCATACGCAGTATTTT.